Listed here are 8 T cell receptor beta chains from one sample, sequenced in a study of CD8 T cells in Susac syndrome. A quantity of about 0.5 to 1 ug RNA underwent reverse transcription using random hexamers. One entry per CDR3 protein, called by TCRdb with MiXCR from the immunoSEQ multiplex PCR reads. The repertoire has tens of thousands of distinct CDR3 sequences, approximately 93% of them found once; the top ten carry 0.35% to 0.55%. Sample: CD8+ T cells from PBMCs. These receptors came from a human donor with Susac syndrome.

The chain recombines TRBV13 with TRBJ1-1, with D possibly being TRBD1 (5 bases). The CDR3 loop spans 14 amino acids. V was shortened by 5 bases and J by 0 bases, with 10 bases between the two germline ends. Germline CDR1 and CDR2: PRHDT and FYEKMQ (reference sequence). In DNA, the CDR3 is TGTGCCAGCAGCCTCAGGGCGGTGAACACTGAAGCTTTCTTT. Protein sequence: CASSLRAVNTEAFF.

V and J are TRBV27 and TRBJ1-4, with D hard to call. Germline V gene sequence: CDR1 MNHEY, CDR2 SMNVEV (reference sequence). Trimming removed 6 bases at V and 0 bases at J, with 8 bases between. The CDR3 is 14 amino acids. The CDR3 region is CASRVGTTNEKLFF. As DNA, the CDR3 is TGTGCCAGCAGAGTCGGGACAACTAATGAAAAACTGTTTTTT. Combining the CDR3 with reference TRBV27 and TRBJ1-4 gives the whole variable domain EAQVTQNPRYLITVTGKKLTVTCSQNMNHEYMSWYRQDPGLGLRQIYYSMNVEVTDKGDVPEGYKVSRKEKRNFPLILESPSPNQTSLYFCASRVGTTNEKLFFGSGTQLSVL.

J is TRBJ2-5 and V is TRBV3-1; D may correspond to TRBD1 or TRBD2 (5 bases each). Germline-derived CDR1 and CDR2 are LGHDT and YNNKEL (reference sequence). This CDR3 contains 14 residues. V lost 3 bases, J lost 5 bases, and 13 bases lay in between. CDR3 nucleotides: TGTGCCAGCAGCCAGGCCGGGGCCGGGGAGACCCAGTACTTC. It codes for CASSQAGAGETQYF.

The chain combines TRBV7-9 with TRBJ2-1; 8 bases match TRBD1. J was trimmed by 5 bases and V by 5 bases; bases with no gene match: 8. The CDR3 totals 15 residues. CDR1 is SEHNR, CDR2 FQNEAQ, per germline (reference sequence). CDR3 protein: CASSLTGQEHNEQFF. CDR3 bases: TGTGCCAGCAGCCTGACGGGACAGGAGCACAATGAGCAGTTCTTC.

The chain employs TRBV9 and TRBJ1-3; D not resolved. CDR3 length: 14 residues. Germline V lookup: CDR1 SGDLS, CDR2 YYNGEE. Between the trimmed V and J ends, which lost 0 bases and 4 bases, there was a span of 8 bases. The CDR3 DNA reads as TGTGCCAGCAGCGTAGGCGGAGAAGGAAACACCATATATTTT. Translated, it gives CASSVGGEGNTIYF.

This chain's CDR3 is CSVSGGRAKNIQYF. In DNA, the CDR3 is TGCAGCGTGAGCGGGGGAAGAGCCAAAAACATTCAGTACTTC. The rearrangement uses TRBV29-1 and TRBJ2-4; 8 bases map to TRBD2. Trimming cost V 6 bases and J 0 bases; bases outside gene matches: 4. CDR3 length: 14 residues. Germline lookup yields CDR1 SQVTM and CDR2 ANQGSEA.

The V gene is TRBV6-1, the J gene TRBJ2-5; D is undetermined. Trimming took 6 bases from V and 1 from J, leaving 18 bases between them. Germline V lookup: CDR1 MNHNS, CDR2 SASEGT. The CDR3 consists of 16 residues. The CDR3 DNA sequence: TGTGCCAGCAGCCCCTGGGCAGAAAGACCCCAAGAGACCCAGTACTTC. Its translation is CASSPWAERPQETQYF.

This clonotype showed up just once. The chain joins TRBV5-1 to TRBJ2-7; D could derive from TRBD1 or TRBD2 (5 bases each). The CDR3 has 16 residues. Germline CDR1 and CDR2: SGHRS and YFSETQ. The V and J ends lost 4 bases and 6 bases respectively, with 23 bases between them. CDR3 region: CASSHLPGPSLVEQYF. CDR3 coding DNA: TGCGCCAGCAGCCACCTCCCGGGACCGTCGTTAGTCGAGCAGTACTTC. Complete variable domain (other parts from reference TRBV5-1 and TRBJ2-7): KAGVTQTPRYLIKTRGQQVTLSCSPISGHRSVSWYQQTPGQGLQFLFEYFSETQRNKGNFPGRFSGRQFSNSRSEMNVSTLELGDSALYLCASSHLPGPSLVEQYFGPGTRLTVT.